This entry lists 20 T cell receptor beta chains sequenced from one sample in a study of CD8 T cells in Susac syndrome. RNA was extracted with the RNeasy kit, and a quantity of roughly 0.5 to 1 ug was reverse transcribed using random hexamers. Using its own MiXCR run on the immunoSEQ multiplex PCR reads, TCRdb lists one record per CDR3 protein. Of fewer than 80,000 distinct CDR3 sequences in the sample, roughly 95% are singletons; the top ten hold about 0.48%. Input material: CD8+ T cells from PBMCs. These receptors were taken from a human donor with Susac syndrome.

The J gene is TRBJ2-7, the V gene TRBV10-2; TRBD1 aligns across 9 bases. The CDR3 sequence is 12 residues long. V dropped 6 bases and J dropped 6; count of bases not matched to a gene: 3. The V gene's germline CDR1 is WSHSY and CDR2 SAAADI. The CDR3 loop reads CASRTGGGEQYF. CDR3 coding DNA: TGCGCCAGCAGAACAGGGGGCGGCGAGCAGTACTTC.

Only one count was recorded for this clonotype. The CDR3 DNA reads as TGTGCTAGTGGTTCCCCCCCAGGCGAAGCTTTCTTT. It specifies CASGSPPGEAFF. The chain links TRBV12-5 to TRBJ1-1; the D is unclear. Germline CDR1 reads LGHNT; CDR2 reads FRNRAP. Trimming stripped 4 bases from V and 8 bases from J, with 11 bases between. The CDR3 has 12 amino acids.

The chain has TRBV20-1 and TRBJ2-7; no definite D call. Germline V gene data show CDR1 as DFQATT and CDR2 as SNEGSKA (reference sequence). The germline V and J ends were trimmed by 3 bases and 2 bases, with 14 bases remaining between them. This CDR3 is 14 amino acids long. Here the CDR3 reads CSASIGATAYEQYF. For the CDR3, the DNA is TGCAGTGCTAGTATTGGCGCCACAGCCTACGAGCAGTACTTC.

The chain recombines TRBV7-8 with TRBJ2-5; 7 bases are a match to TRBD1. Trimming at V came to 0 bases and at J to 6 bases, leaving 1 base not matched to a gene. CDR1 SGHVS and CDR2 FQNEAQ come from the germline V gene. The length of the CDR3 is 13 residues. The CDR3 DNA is TGTGCCAGCAGCTTAGCCAGGGGGAAGACCCAGTACTTC. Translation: CASSLARGKTQYF.

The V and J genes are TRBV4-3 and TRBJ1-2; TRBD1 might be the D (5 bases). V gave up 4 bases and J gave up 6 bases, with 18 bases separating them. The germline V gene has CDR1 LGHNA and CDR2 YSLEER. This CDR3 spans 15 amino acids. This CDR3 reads CASSPGRGDRNGYTF. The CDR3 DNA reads TGCGCCAGCAGCCCCGGGAGGGGTGATAGAAATGGCTACACCTTC.

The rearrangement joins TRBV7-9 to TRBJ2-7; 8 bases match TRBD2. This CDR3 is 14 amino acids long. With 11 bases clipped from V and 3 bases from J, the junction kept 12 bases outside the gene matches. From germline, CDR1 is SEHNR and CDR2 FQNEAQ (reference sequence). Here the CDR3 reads CAGSLSSGDYEQYF. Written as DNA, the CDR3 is TGTGCCGGCTCGTTGAGTAGCGGGGACTACGAGCAGTACTTC. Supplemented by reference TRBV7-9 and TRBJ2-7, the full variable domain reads DTGVSQNPRHKITKRGQNVTFRCDPISEHNRLYWYRQTLGQGPEFLTYFQNEAQLEKSRLLSDRFSAERPKGSFSTLEIQRTEQGDSAMYLCAGSLSSGDYEQYFGPGTRLTVT.

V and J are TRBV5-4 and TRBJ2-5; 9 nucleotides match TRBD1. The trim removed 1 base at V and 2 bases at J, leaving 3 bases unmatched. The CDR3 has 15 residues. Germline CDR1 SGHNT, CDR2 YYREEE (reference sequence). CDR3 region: CASSLPGTGQETQYF. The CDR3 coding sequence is TGTGCCAGCAGCTTGCCGGGGACAGGGCAAGAGACCCAGTACTTC.

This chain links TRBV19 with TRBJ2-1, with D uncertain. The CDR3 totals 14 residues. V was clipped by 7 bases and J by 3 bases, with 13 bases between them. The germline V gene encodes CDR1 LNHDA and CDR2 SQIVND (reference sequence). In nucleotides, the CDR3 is TGTGCCAGTAATCCGTCCCCGGGCTACAATGAGCAGTTCTTC. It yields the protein CASNPSPGYNEQFF.

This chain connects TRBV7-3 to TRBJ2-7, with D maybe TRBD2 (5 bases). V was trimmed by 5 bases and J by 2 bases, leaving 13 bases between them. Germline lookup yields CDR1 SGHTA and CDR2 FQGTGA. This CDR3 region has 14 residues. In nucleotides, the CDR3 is TGTGCCAGCAGCCCCGGGATCGGGGCCTACGAGCAGTACTTC. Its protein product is CASSPGIGAYEQYF.

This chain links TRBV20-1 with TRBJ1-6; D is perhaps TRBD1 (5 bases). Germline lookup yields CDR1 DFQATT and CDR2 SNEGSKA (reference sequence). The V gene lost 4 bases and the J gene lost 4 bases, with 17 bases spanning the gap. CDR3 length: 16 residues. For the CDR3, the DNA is TGCAGTGCTATCTCGACAGACCCCTCATATAATTCACCCCTCCACTTT. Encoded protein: CSAISTDPSYNSPLHF.

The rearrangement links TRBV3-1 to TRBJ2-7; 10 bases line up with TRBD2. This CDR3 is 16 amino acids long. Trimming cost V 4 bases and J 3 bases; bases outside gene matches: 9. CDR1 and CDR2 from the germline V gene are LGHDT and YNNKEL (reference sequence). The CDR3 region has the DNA TGTGCCAGCAGCCTAGCGGCTAGCGGGGGACTCTACGAGCAGTACTTC. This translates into CASSLAASGGLYEQYF.

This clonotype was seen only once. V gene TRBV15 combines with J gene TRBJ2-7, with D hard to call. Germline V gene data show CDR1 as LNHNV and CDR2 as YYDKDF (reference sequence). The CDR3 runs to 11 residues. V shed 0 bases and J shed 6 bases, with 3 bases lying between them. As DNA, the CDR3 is TGTGCCACCAGCAGAGATCCCGAGCAGTACTTC. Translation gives CATSRDPEQYF.

In DNA, the CDR3 is TGTGCCAGCAGCATCGGGACAGGGGCTGGAAACACCATATATTTT. As protein: CASSIGTGAGNTIYF. V usage is TRBV7-2 and J usage is TRBJ1-3, with TRBD1 matching 10 bases. Germline CDR1 reads SGHTA; CDR2 reads FQGNSA. Trimming removed 5 bases from V and 2 bases from J; junction bases left unmatched: 3. The CDR3 has 15 residues.

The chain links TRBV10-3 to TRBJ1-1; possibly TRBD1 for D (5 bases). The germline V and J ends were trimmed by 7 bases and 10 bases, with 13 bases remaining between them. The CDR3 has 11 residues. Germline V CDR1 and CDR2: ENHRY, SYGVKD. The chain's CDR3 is CAIIIGDRAFF. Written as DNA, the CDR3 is TGTGCCATCATCATCGGGGACCGAGCTTTCTTT.

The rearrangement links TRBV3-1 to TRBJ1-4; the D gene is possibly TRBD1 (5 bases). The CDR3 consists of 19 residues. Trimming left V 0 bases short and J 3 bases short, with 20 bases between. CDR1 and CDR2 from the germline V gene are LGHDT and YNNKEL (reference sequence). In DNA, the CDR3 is TGTGCCAGCAGCCAAGAACGGAGGGCAGGGCCTGCAGCTAATGAAAAACTGTTTTTT. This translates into CASSQERRAGPAANEKLFF.

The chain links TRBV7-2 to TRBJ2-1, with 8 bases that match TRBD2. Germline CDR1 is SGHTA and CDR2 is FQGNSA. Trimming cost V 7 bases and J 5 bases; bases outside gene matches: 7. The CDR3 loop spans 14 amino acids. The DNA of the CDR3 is TGTGCCAGCATCCTTCGCGGGGGGCACAATGAGCAGTTCTTC. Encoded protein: CASILRGGHNEQFF.

The CDR3 sequence is CASSLAGQPYEQYF. The CDR3 region has the DNA TGTGCCAGCAGCTTAGCGGGACAGCCGTACGAGCAGTACTTC. The V call is TRBV7-9, the J call TRBJ2-7; 7 bases align to TRBD1. CDR1 is SEHNR and CDR2 is FQNEAQ in the germline V gene (reference sequence). This CDR3 has 14 residues. With 0 bases clipped from V and 4 bases from J, the junction kept 3 bases outside the gene matches.

CDR3 sequence: CASSFPGPGLHEQYF. CDR3 sequence (DNA): TGTGCCAGCAGCTTCCCAGGCCCGGGGCTCCACGAGCAGTACTTC. The chain combines TRBV7-9 with TRBJ2-7; tentatively, D is TRBD1 or TRBD2 (5 bases each). Trimming removed 3 bases from V and 5 bases from J, with 17 bases in between. The CDR3 is made up of 15 amino acids. Germline V gene sequence: CDR1 SEHNR, CDR2 FQNEAQ (reference sequence).

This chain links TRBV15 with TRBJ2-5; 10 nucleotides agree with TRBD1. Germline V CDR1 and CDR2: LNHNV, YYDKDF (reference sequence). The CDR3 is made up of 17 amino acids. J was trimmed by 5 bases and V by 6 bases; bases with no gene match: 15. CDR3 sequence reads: CATSPSGTGAAGETQYF. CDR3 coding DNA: TGTGCCACCAGTCCGTCGGGGACAGGGGCTGCTGGGGAGACCCAGTACTTC.

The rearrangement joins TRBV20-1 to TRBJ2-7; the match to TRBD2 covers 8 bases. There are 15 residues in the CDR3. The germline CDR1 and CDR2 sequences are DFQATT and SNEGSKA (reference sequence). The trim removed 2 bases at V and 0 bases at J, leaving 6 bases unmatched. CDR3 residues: CSARKRGSSSYEQYF. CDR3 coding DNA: TGCAGTGCTAGAAAGCGGGGGAGCAGCTCCTACGAGCAGTACTTC.